This TCR beta chain derives from a study of T cell responses to AZD1222 COVID-19 vaccine (dated by TCRdb to the early 2020s). For the wider study: TCR sequencing covered roughly 230 trial participants: 200 to 210 given two doses of AZD1222 and 26 given two doses of MenACWY control vaccine. Trial participants were enrolled by age into 18-55, 56-69 and 70-plus year subgroups, with approximately 150, 28 and 58 TCR-sequenced participants respectively.

The time point label for this specimen denotes: baseline before first vaccination. Interpreted using the paper, the treatment or condition label stands for: meningococcal conjugate vaccine given as trial control. Vaccinee samples came from UK trials COV001 and COV002, including a single-blind randomized controlled phase 2/3 trial of AZD1222 (ChAdOx1 nCoV-19) in healthy adults. Trial participant PBMC samples were collected at day 0 and day 28 after the second dose for TCRbeta chain sequencing. Comment on this clone: Its antigen is not yet known. Base qualities are not provided; no much larger clone lies one nucleotide away.

The CDR3 regions of human TCRbeta chains were analyzed by immunosequencing. For the original study's pipeline: TCRs in the repertoires were compared against a reference library of SARS-CoV-2-specific TCRs that had been generated with the MIRA antigen-specificity platform. Breadth was defined as the fraction of unique TCRs that were SARS-CoV-2-associated. Depth was defined as the fraction of total T cells that were SARS-CoV-2-associated. Using the MIRA data, every spike-specific TCR was mapped to the spike region that the TCR reacted to and assigned to either a CD4 or a CD8 class. Log10-transformed breadth and depth values were compared by one-way ANOVA with Sidak's multiple comparisons tests. The source is immuneACCESS, and TCRdb retained only in-frame sequences with V and J called. Part of the clones is not carried over; for the studies checked, unresolved V genes explain less than half of this, and the remainder is unexplained. That table is the source of V, J and clone size, and D and trimming were worked out from the DNA. For this sample there are some 110,000 clones; 70% to 90% appear just once. 3.5% to 5% of the sample lies in the top ten.

Including cysteine and phenylalanine, the CDR3 has 14 amino acids. Left in the record is the CDR3 DNA by itself, 42 bases read in frame from the first base. Via the germline V gene (reference sequence), CDR1 is LNHDA and CDR2 SQIVND. The junction carries 14 bases between V and J, which are trimmed by 6 bases and 2 bases respectively. Findings and caveats that apply to the study as a whole: The 56-69-year group was small, and its depth increase did not reach significance, likely because of low power. Reportedly, almost half of the unique spike-specific TCRs recognized epitopes lying outside the regions that are mutated in the B.1.351 and B.1.1.7 variants. Conclusions about previously exposed vaccinees were limited because only a handful of AZD1222 recipients were SARS-CoV-2 seropositive at baseline. Most participants were white British and females outnumbered males, and the authors suggested that clonal diversity may have been underestimated. The whole spike protein was spanned by vaccine-associated CD4 TCRs, and dominant responses were seen in regions 160-218 and 743-854. Because no day 14 peak-response samples were available, repertoires were characterized only after the peak T cell response. After two AZD1222 doses, both the breadth and the depth of spike-specific TCRs were significantly higher than at day 0 and than in MenACWY recipients.

This TCR was sampled from an adult in good health. The chain links TRBV19 with TRBJ2-7; the D gene lacks a confident call. The source was peripheral blood, collected on day 0 of MenACWY control vaccination. The CDR3 reads as follows: CASSYNAGPYEQYF. The sequenced DNA: TGTGCCAGTAGCTACAACGCCGGCCCCTACGAGCAGTACTTC.